This T cell receptor (beta chain) emerged from a study of chronic HIV infection and antiretroviral therapy. MiXCR, applied by TCRdb to the 5' RACE reads, yields one record per CDR3 protein. Among 30,000 to 35,000 distinct CDR3 sequences, over 7.5% were seen once, and the ten largest hold about 2.4%. In this sample, this clonotype turned up once. The CDR3 sequence is 11 residues long. V was cut by 5 bases and J by 1 base, with 5 bases left in between. Germline loops: CDR1 SQVTM, CDR2 ANQGSEA. The specimen was peripheral blood. This sequence originates from an adult who had HIV and had not received antiretroviral therapy, or was an uninfected healthy control (not recorded which). The chain is built from TRBV29-1 and TRBJ1-1, with D maybe TRBD1 (5 bases). The CDR3 spells CSVQGNTEAFF. The CDR3 DNA sequence: TGCAGCGTTCAGGGGAACACTGAAGCTTTCTTT. Full variable domain (remainder filled in from reference TRBV29-1 and TRBJ1-1): SAVISQKPSRDICQRGTSLTIQCQVDSQVTMMFWYRQQPGQSLTLIATANQGSEATYESGFVIDKFPISRPNLTFSTLTVSNMSPEDSSIYLCSVQGNTEAFFGQGTRLTVV.